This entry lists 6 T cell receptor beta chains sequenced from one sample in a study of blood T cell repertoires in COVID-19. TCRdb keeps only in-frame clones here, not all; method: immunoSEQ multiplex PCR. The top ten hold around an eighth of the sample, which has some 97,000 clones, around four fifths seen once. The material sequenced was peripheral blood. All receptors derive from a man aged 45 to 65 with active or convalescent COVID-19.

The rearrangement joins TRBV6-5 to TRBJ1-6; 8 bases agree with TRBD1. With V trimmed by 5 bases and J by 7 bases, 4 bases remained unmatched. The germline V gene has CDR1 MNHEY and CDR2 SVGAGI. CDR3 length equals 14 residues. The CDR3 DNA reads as TGTGCCAGCAGTCGCGGACAGGGAAATTCACCCCTCCACTTT. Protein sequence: CASSRGQGNSPLHF.

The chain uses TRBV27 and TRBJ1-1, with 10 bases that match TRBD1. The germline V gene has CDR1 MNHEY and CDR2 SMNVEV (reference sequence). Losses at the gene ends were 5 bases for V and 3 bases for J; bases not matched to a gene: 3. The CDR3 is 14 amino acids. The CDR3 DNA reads TGTGCCAGCAGTGGGGGACAGGGGTACACTGAAGCTTTCTTT. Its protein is CASSGGQGYTEAFF.

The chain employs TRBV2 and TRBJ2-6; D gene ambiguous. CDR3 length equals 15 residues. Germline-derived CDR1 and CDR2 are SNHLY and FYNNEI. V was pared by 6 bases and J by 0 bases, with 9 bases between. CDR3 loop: CASSTVSSGANVLTF. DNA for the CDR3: TGTGCCAGCAGCACAGTTAGCTCTGGGGCCAACGTCCTGACTTTC.

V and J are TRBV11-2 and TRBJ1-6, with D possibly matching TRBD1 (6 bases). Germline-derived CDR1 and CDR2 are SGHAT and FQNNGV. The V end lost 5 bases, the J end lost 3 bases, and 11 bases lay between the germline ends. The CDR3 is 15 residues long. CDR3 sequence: CASSPWTDYNSPLHF. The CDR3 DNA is TGTGCCAGCAGCCCCTGGACAGACTATAATTCACCCCTCCACTTT.

CDR3 sequence: CASSLERGRANEQFF. The CDR3 DNA reads TGTGCCAGCAGCTTAGAACGCGGGAGAGCCAATGAGCAGTTCTTC. The chain has TRBV7-8 and TRBJ2-1; 7 nucleotides line up with TRBD2. The V gene end was trimmed by 1 base and the J gene end by 6 bases; junction bases not matched to a gene: 6. Germline lookup yields CDR1 SGHVS and CDR2 FQNEAQ. This CDR3 has 15 residues.

CDR3 region: CASSPAASSNNEQFF. The CDR3 bases are TGCGCCAGCAGCCCGGCGGCTAGCTCAAACAATGAGCAGTTCTTC. The V call is TRBV5-1, the J call TRBJ2-1, with D tentatively TRBD2 (5 bases). The V gene lost 4 bases and the J gene lost 5 bases, with 16 bases spanning the gap. CDR3 length: 15 amino acids. Germline CDR1 SGHRS, CDR2 YFSETQ.